The T cell receptor (beta chain) under discussion was sequenced for a study of T cell responses to AZD1222 COVID-19 vaccine. Findings and caveats of the study: After two AZD1222 doses, spike-specific TCR breadth and depth rose versus day 0.

Method: immunoSEQ multiplex PCR; TCRdb's copy keeps in-frame clones and lacks some. The sample records 150,000 or so clones, about 92% being singletons. Turning to this clone: The antigen is undetermined.

Trimming shortened V by 5 bases and J by 4 bases, and 8 bases separated the two germline ends. This CDR3 has 12 amino acids. The germline V gene has CDR1 SGHAT and CDR2 FQNNGV. V and J are TRBV11-2 and TRBJ1-2, with D uncertain. The sequence came from an adult in good health. The sample was peripheral blood, taken on day 0 of AZD1222 vaccination. The CDR3 loop reads CASSDFSYGYTF. For the CDR3, the DNA is TGTGCCAGCAGCGACTTCAGCTATGGCTACACCTTC.